The rows below give T cell receptor beta chains drawn from one sample of a study of CD8+ T cells in alopecia areata. Libraries were prepared by immunoSEQ multiplex PCR; TCRdb keeps only in-frame clonotypes and omits some of them. Among fewer than 110,000 clones, roughly 56% were seen once, and the ten largest hold 16%. Specimen: CD8+ T cells sorted from blood, collected between weeks 55 and 65, from a patient treated with tofacitinib. These receptors all come from a human donor with alopecia areata. CDR3s include the opening cysteine and the closing phenylalanine or tryptophan. Each record gives: CDR3 length, J gene, V gene, CDR3 protein.

12,TRBJ1-3,TRBV5-6,CASTDGTHTIYF
16,TRBJ2-1,TRBV6-5,CASSYSDRGLMDEQFF
16,TRBJ2-5,TRBV29-1,CSVDGSGDKIWETQYF
15,TRBJ1-2,TRBV2,CASSETGTGAGGYTF
16,TRBJ2-6,TRBV6-1,CASSEEGGSGANVLTF
13,TRBJ1-2,TRBV6-6,CASTSTPNYGYTF
17,TRBJ2-5,TRBV4-1,CASSQEVLQGYQETQYF
16,TRBJ1-4,TRBV2,CASSYPWPGVNEKLFF
17,TRBJ2-3,TRBV4-1,CASSQRGTGTSTDTQYF
16,TRBJ2-7,TRBV14,CASSQVTALSSYEQYF
12,TRBJ2-2,TRBV19,CATDRSTGELFF
12,TRBJ2-7,TRBV29-1,CSVDAGTYEQYF
15,.,TRBV4-2,CASSQERAGDYEQYF
15,TRBJ2-5,TRBV7-9,CASSEFVGLQETQYF
14,TRBJ2-1,TRBV23-1,CARDQGGKHNEQFF
13,TRBJ2-4,TRBV30,CAWSVGGLNIQYF
14,TRBJ1-2,TRBV10-3,CAIRNRADHYGYTF
12,TRBJ2-3,TRBV7-6,CASSDSTDTQYF
14,TRBJ2-1,TRBV7-8,CASSFLGRQAGQFF
11,TRBJ1-3,TRBV9,CASSEGNTIYF
13,TRBJ1-2,TRBV13,CASSPGTGSRYTF
14,TRBJ1-1,TRBV2,CASSWTGGFTEAFF
13,TRBJ1-5,TRBV6-6,CASLGGGNQPQHF
12,TRBJ1-1,TRBV15,CAIGTGGTEAFF
12,TRBJ2-7,TRBV5-6,CASSGSPYEQYF
14,TRBJ1-5,TRBV6-5,CASSYSGPSQPQHF
11,TRBJ2-1,TRBV29-1,CSVPKYNEQFF
15,TRBJ1-1,TRBV29-1,CSVAKGVRDRTEAFF
15,TRBJ2-1,TRBV7-9,CASSLFPSNDNEQFF
15,TRBJ1-1,TRBV19,CASSKWTGANTEAFF
14,TRBJ2-5,TRBV29-1,CSVEDPLYQETQYF
15,TRBJ2-7,TRBV5-6,CASSTAGTGFWEQYF
16,TRBJ1-1,TRBV28,CASRRTRDRLNTEAFF
13,TRBJ2-1,TRBV30,CAWSLGTGNEQFF
16,TRBJ2-7,TRBV23-1,CASSQFRDILSHEQYF
14,TRBJ2-1,TRBV25-1,CASCRRRGVNEQFF
14,TRBJ2-3,TRBV27,CASASSGGTDTQYF
16,TRBJ2-1,TRBV6-5,CASSYLKTGPDDEQFF